These 14 T cell receptor beta chains originate from one sample sequenced in a study of CXCR3-negative and CXCR3-positive naive CD8 T cells. No antigen has been identified for these receptors. With UMI labels, 5' RACE was used to prepare the TRB cDNA libraries. TCRdb derives one entry per CDR3 protein from the 5' RACE reads, leaving out DNA. This repertoire includes under 85,000 distinct CDR3 sequences. Study-wide results and caveats: TRB CDR3 hydrophobicity was greater in CXCR3-positive naive cells than in CXCR3-negative naive cells.

Sequencing used naive CXCR3+ CD8+ T cells from blood. Sample subset: CD45RO-CCR7+CD27+CD95- naive CD8+ T cells expressing CXCR3 (TNR3+). Every receptor here comes from a human donor in good health. Some clones in this sample may be carry-over from other donors' samples.

The chain joins TRBV7-2 to TRBJ1-1. Germline V gene data show CDR1 as SGHTA and CDR2 as FQGNSA. The CDR3 runs to 14 residues. The CDR3 reads CASSLGGGDTEAFF.

The V gene is TRBV9, the J gene TRBJ1-1; without DNA, the TCRdb call of TRBD1 cannot be checked. The CDR3 runs to 18 residues. The V gene's germline CDR1 is SGDLS and CDR2 YYNGEE. The chain's CDR3 is CASSVVQGGWGMNTEAFF.

The CDR3 here is CSVEVGWGRAGELFF. This chain connects TRBV29-1 to TRBJ2-2; the D gene TCRdb calls, TRBD1, cannot be checked with no DNA. The germline V gene has CDR1 SQVTM and CDR2 ANQGSEA. This CDR3 comprises 15 residues.

The chain employs TRBV7-2 and TRBJ2-1; TCRdb picks TRBD1, but there is no DNA to check that call. This CDR3 is 16 amino acids long. Germline V lookup: CDR1 SGHTA, CDR2 FQGNSA. The CDR3 sequence is CASSTRDILFYNEQFF.

CDR3 sequence reads: CASRGPVEAFF. The V and J genes are TRBV6-2 or TRBV6-3 and TRBJ1-1. This CDR3 comprises 11 residues. The germline V gene has CDR1 MNHEY and CDR2 SVGEGT.

The chain is built from TRBV6-1 and TRBJ2-1. The CDR3 is made up of 11 amino acids. In germline, CDR1 is MNHNS, CDR2 SASEGT. CDR3: CASGIYNEQFF.

The chain has TRBV6-2 or TRBV6-3 and TRBJ2-1; the TRBD1 assignment by TCRdb is unverifiable without DNA. The CDR3 is 15 residues long. The germline V gene encodes CDR1 MNHEY and CDR2 SVGEGT. The CDR3 spells CASSDPRDRGNEQFF.

The chain combines TRBV12-3 or TRBV12-4 with TRBJ2-1. This CDR3 spans 14 amino acids. This CDR3 is CASSPSRLYNEQFF.

The chain is built from TRBV7-8 and TRBJ2-7; the D gene TCRdb calls, TRBD2, cannot be checked with no DNA. The CDR3 runs 14 residues. Per germline, CDR1 SGHVS and CDR2 FQNEAQ. The CDR3 spells CASSLEAGFDEQYF.

The chain employs TRBV28 and TRBJ2-5; TCRdb outputs TRBD1, but without DNA this stays unchecked. Germline lookup yields CDR1 MDHEN and CDR2 SYDVKM. The CDR3 runs 16 residues. CDR3 region: CASSNLDRGGGETQYF.

This chain uses TRBV12-5 with TRBJ2-1; TCRdb gives TRBD1 as the D gene, but with no DNA this cannot be confirmed. The CDR3 contains 11 residues. Germline-derived CDR1 and CDR2 are LGHNT and FRNRAP. This CDR3 reads CASGSGNEQFF.

The genes are TRBV7-2 and TRBJ1-2; as DNA is missing, the TRBD1 call by TCRdb cannot be tested. From germline, CDR1 is SGHTA and CDR2 FQGNSA. This CDR3 spans 15 amino acids. CDR3: CASSPGRGRVYGYTF.

The chain uses TRBV5-1 and TRBJ2-7. The CDR3 covers 15 residues. From germline, CDR1 is SGHRS and CDR2 YFSETQ. The CDR3 here is CASSLGLGSSYEQYF.

V and J are TRBV7-2 and TRBJ2-6; lacking DNA, the TRBD2 call made by TCRdb goes unchecked. In germline, CDR1 is SGHTA, CDR2 FQGNSA. The CDR3 is 19 residues long. The CDR3 sequence is CASSEGLAGGSSGANVLTF.